These T cell receptor beta chains were read from a single sample in a study of T-cell memory formation after mild COVID-19. MiXCR, applied by TCRdb to the 5' RACE reads, yields one record per CDR3 protein. The table shows a few hundred thousand distinct CDR3 sequences, with around 28% occurring only once. Source material: PBMCs or a T cell subset sorted from them (not recorded which). The receptors shown here come from an adult woman who had mild COVID-19 (a few samples of this study predate the infection). Cell type and time point are not known. CDR3s leave out the opening cysteine and the closing phenylalanine or tryptophan. The order of the fields is V gene, clone size, J gene, CDR3 protein. Size is omitted from some rows. Given values are once, few, many or a class for expanded clones.

v_call: TRBV4-1
clone_size: NA
j_call: TRBJ1-5
cdr3_aa: ASSSTGYSNQPQH

v_call: TRBV7-9
clone_size: NA
j_call: TRBJ1-1
cdr3_aa: ASSLLRANTEAF

v_call: TRBV7-9
clone_size: NA
j_call: TRBJ2-5
cdr3_aa: ASSFWQEQETQY

v_call: TRBV29-1
clone_size: few
j_call: TRBJ2-5
cdr3_aa: SVGGVQETQY

v_call: TRBV6-5
clone_size: few
j_call: TRBJ1-6
cdr3_aa: ASSYSRESGISPLH

v_call: TRBV12-3/TRBV12-4
clone_size: NA
j_call: TRBJ2-3
cdr3_aa: ASSLSTSTDTQY

v_call: TRBV5-1
clone_size: NA
j_call: TRBJ2-3
cdr3_aa: ASSWTSGGSDTQY

v_call: TRBV20-1
clone_size: NA
j_call: TRBJ2-1
cdr3_aa: SARPLADASYNEQF

v_call: TRBV15
clone_size: few
j_call: TRBJ2-7
cdr3_aa: ATSRDRGGYEQY

v_call: TRBV29-1
clone_size: NA
j_call: TRBJ2-7
cdr3_aa: SFRDGTYEQY

v_call: TRBV20-1
clone_size: few
j_call: TRBJ1-6
cdr3_aa: SAISDRGNSPLH

v_call: TRBV7-8
clone_size: NA
j_call: TRBJ1-3
cdr3_aa: ARSERQGNTIY

v_call: TRBV6-4
clone_size: few
j_call: TRBJ2-3
cdr3_aa: ASSDSRQPNTQY

v_call: TRBV20-1
clone_size: NA
j_call: TRBJ2-3
cdr3_aa: SASTTSGGASSTDTQY

v_call: TRBV6-2/TRBV6-3
clone_size: few
j_call: TRBJ1-1
cdr3_aa: ASSYLEGGTEAF

v_call: TRBV6-4
clone_size: NA
j_call: TRBJ2-6
cdr3_aa: ASSENPSSGANVLT

v_call: TRBV6-6
clone_size: NA
j_call: TRBJ2-1
cdr3_aa: ASSYSTGTGGKNEQF

v_call: TRBV7-9
clone_size: NA
j_call: TRBJ2-7
cdr3_aa: ASSSRTGGWYEQY